A selection of T cell receptor beta chains follows, all from one sample in a study of OX40 agonist ivuxolimab in advanced cancers. TCRdb's copy holds only in-frame clones and misses some; the assay was immunoSEQ multiplex PCR. The profile shows approximately 82,000 clones, about nine tenths of them singletons. The sample in question was CD4+ or CD8+ T cells sorted from blood, obtained in a trial of the OX40 agonist ivuxolimab. These receptor sequences come from an adult with an advanced solid tumor such as melanoma, head and neck, liver or kidney cancer. Each CDR3 is given with its conserved first and last residue.

>TRBJ2-1|TRBV27
CASSLRLENNEQFF
>TRBJ2-3|TRBV30
CAWSRGGSTDTQYF
>TRBJ1-1|TRBV18
CASSQDRDTEAFF
>TRBJ2-1|TRBV5-1
CASSGADRVFGEQFF
>TRBJ1-1|TRBV19
CASSRGRDTEAFF
>TRBJ1-2|TRBV2
CASSLNRGSSYGYTF
>TRBJ2-3|TRBV28
CASSSSNLAGTDTQYF
>TRBJ1-5|TRBV19
CASSTGQGSSNQPQHF
>TRBJ2-3|TRBV19
CASSRGVDTQYF
>TRBJ2-7|TRBV21-1
CASRKERDCRYEQYF
>TRBJ2-5|TRBV19
CATASGRPGETQYF
>TRBJ2-1|TRBV18
CASSQRQGTYNEQFF
>TRBJ2-1|TRBV18
CASSPPTGYNEQFF
>TRBJ1-6|TRBV2
CASNALAGNSPLHF
>TRBJ2-7|TRBV5-4
CASSRLAGGDEQYF
>TRBJ2-1|TRBV7-6
CASSLTSSMSQFF
>TRBJ2-7|TRBV19
CASSSRDIMEYEQYF
>TRBJ2-3|TRBV11-2
CASSLSRTDTQYF
>TRBJ2-1|TRBV11-2
CASSLGFIEQFF
>TRBJ2-7|TRBV6-5
CASSENRDGYEQYF
>TRBJ2-3|TRBV5-6
CASSPGLAGTDTQYF
>TRBJ2-2|TRBV7-2
CASSLGGNTGELFF
>TRBJ1-4|TRBV28
CASRSIDREKLFF
>TRBJ1-6|TRBV7-9
CASSRDSKTPLHF
>TRBJ2-7|TRBV7-9
CASSLQGTGIIEQYF
>TRBJ2-2|TRBV27
CASSLGVARPGELFF
>TRBJ2-3|TRBV11-3
CASSREGREADTQYF
>TRBJ1-5|TRBV30
CAWSKDRNQPQHF
>TRBJ2-7|TRBV7-9
CAGGLAGGLDEQYF